This TCR beta chain was captured in a study of T cells in Graves' hyperthyroidism and ophthalmopathy. Whole-study context: Peripheral blood collection took place at initial diagnosis, before any treatment. Study conclusions and caveats: A 13 V-J model separated ophthalmopathy from stable hyperthyroidism.

There are many counts of this clonotype. The antigen remains undetermined. In making diagnoses, clinical symptoms, serum thyroxine and TRAb, thyroid ultrasound and orbital computed tomography were all used. Amplification yielded TCR beta CDR3 regions, with RNA transcripts as the source. When the TCR CDR3 underwent first-round RT-PCR, the HTBI primer set was used. TCRdb called the multiplex PCR reads again in MiXCR, with one record for every CDR3 protein. The sample has hundreds of thousands of distinct CDR3 sequences, approximately 15% seen once. There are 14 residues in the CDR3. Trimming took off 6 bases at V and 8 bases at J, with 19 bases between the two ends. Germline CDR1 reads SNHLY; CDR2 reads FYNNEI.

The sequence was obtained from a woman under 30 with Graves' hyperthyroidism. Sequencing input: blood. This chain uses TRBV2 with TRBJ1-2, with D possibly TRBD1 on 6 matching bases. CDR3 residues: CASSVIQGLEGYTF. The CDR3 coding sequence is TGTGCCAGCAGCGTGATCCAGGGGTTAGAGGGCTACACCTTC.